Each of the 26 T cell receptor beta chains below was sequenced from the same sample in a study of blood T cell repertoires in COVID-19. Repertoires were generated with immunoSEQ multiplex PCR, while TCRdb's copy carries only in-frame clones and drops some. The table lists 70,000 or so clones, around 80% of them singletons. The sequenced material came from peripheral blood. These receptors were taken from a man aged 50-60 years with COVID-19, enrolled during active disease.

In this sample, this clone turned up once. V and J are TRBV21-1 and TRBJ2-5; the DNA was not compared with TRBD1, the D call given in the table. TRBV21-1 is tagged as a pseudogene. This CDR3 comprises 16 residues. CDR3 nucleotides: TGTGCCAGCAGTAAGGGCCCATACAGGGTCCAAGAGACCCAGTACTTC. This sequence encodes CASSKGPYRVQETQYF.

The V call is TRBV20-1, the J call TRBJ1-2; unclear D gene. Germline loops: CDR1 DFQATT, CDR2 SNEGSKA (reference sequence). V lost 3 bases, J lost 3 bases, and 17 bases lay in between. This CDR3 comprises 15 residues. In DNA form, the CDR3 reads TGCAGTGCTAGTTTTGTCTACCTCGCTGACTATGGCTACACCTTC. Protein: CSASFVYLADYGYTF.

The rearrangement uses TRBV24-1 and TRBJ1-5, with no clear D. This CDR3 is 15 amino acids long. The germline CDR1 and CDR2 sequences are KGHDR and SFDVKD. Trimming stripped 3 bases from V and 3 bases from J, with 11 bases between. This CDR3 is CATSDAGRDNQPQHF. DNA of the CDR3: TGTGCCACCAGTGATGCCGGACGGGACAATCAGCCCCAGCATTTT.

This chain joins TRBV10-2 and TRBJ2-2; 10 bases fit TRBD2. Germline CDR1 is WSHSY and CDR2 is SAAADI. Losses at the gene ends were 11 bases for V and 3 bases for J; bases not matched to a gene: 6. The CDR3 is 14 residues long. The CDR3 nucleotides read TGCGCCTCCCGAGGACTAGCGGACACCGGGGAGCTGTTTTTT. Protein product: CASRGLADTGELFF.

The J gene is TRBJ1-1, the V gene TRBV12-2; the table assigns TRBD1, which was not confirmed against the DNA. TRBV12-2 represents a pseudogene. CDR3 length: 20 amino acids. The CDR3 sequence is CASRPPASFWAARTNTEAFF. CDR3 coding DNA: TGTGCAAGTCGCCCGCCGGCTTCCTTCTGGGCAGCCAGAACGAACACTGAAGCTTTCTTT.

The chain combines TRBV15 with TRBJ2-6; a weak D match, TRBD1 (6 bases). Trimming took 5 bases from V and 0 from J, leaving 17 bases between them. CDR3 size: 18 residues. Germline V gene data show CDR1 as LNHNV and CDR2 as YYDKDF (reference sequence). In nucleotides, the CDR3 is TGTGCCACCAGCGTCCGGGACACGGAACTCTCTGGGGCCAACGTCCTGACTTTC. As protein: CATSVRDTELSGANVLTF. Looking up the rest from reference TRBV15 and TRBJ2-6 gives the full variable domain: DAMVIQNPRYQVTQFGKPVTLSCSQTLNHNVMYWYQQKSSQAPKLLFHYYDKDFNNEADTPDNFQSRRPNTSFCFLDIRSPGLGDTAMYLCATSVRDTELSGANVLTFGAGSRLTVL.

J is TRBJ1-4 and V is TRBV19; D is uncertain. This CDR3 has 15 residues. V was cut by 3 bases and J by 10 bases, with 18 bases left in between. The V gene's germline CDR1 is LNHDA and CDR2 SQIVND (reference sequence). The CDR3 spells CASSISPVGSGKLFF. The CDR3, as DNA: TGTGCCAGTAGTATCTCCCCGGTGGGGAGTGGAAAACTGTTTTTT.

This sequence joins TRBV6-5 and TRBJ1-3; 9 nucleotides align to TRBD1. With 7 bases clipped from V and 2 bases from J, the junction kept 6 bases outside the gene matches. CDR1 MNHEY and CDR2 SVGAGI come from the germline V gene. This CDR3 spans 15 amino acids. The CDR3 protein is CASKGTGMTGNTIYF. The DNA of the CDR3 is TGTGCCAGCAAGGGGACAGGGATGACTGGAAACACCATATATTTT.

J is TRBJ2-5 and V is TRBV4-1; possibly TRBD2 for D (6 bases). V lost 4 bases, J lost 2 bases, and 17 bases lay in between. The CDR3 consists of 16 residues. The germline CDR1 and CDR2 sequences are MGHRA and YSYEKL. The CDR3 sequence is CASSLRPGSGQETQYF. For the CDR3, the DNA is TGCGCCAGCAGCCTCCGCCCAGGTAGCGGTCAAGAGACCCAGTACTTC.

The table lists this clone with a few counts. J is TRBJ2-7 and V is TRBV3-1 (or the pseudogene TRBV3-2); the D is unclear. Germline values: CDR1 LGHDT, CDR2 YNNKEL (reference sequence). The CDR3 runs to 14 residues. V was trimmed by 3 bases and J by 0 bases, leaving 9 bases between them. The CDR3 sequence is CASSQVTTSYEQYF. CDR3 bases: TGTGCCAGCAGCCAGGTCACTACCTCCTACGAGCAGTACTTC.

V gene TRBV27 combines with J gene TRBJ2-4, with 9 bases matching TRBD1. CDR1 is MNHEY and CDR2 is SMNVEV in the germline V gene (reference sequence). With V trimmed by 4 bases and J by 6 bases, 22 bases remained unmatched. The CDR3 has 20 amino acids. This CDR3 is CASSSRRGTGWGRNRNIQYF. The CDR3 region has the DNA TGTGCCAGCAGTTCTCGGAGGGGGACAGGGTGGGGTAGGAACCGAAACATTCAGTACTTC.

V is TRBV30 and J is TRBJ2-3, with 11 bases that match TRBD1. V was clipped by 8 bases and J by 2 bases; unmatched bases: 6. CDR3 length: 14 residues. Germline values: CDR1 GTSNPN, CDR2 SVGIG (reference sequence). In DNA form, the CDR3 reads TGTGCCGGAAGGACAGGGGGCTTCACAGATACGCAGTATTTT. Protein: CAGRTGGFTDTQYF.

The chain employs TRBV7-2 and TRBJ2-3; tentative D call: TRBD1 (6 bases). Trimming left V 3 bases short and J 0 bases short, with 10 bases between. Per the germline V gene, CDR1 is SGHTA and CDR2 is FQGNSA. The length of the CDR3 is 15 residues. CDR3 amino acids: CASSLDRTSTDTQYF. For the CDR3, the DNA is TGTGCCAGCAGCTTGGACAGAACTAGCACAGATACGCAGTATTTT.

The gene calls are TRBV7-8 and TRBJ2-1, with D tentatively TRBD2 (6 bases). The CDR3 sequence is 14 residues long. Deletions cut 7 bases from V and 9 bases from J, with 19 bases between. Germline V CDR1 and CDR2: SGHVS, FQNEAQ. The CDR3 sequence is CASIPSGRETEQFF. The DNA for the CDR3 is TGTGCCAGCATCCCCTCTGGGCGGGAAACTGAGCAGTTCTTC.

The V and J genes are TRBV7-2 and TRBJ2-7; 7 positions agree with TRBD1. V was clipped by 5 bases and J by 4 bases; unmatched bases: 8. The germline V gene has CDR1 SGHTA and CDR2 FQGNSA. The CDR3 has 14 amino acids. The CDR3 reads CASSIGGRGYEQYF. The CDR3 nucleotides read TGTGCCAGCAGCATAGGGGGCAGGGGATACGAGCAGTACTTC.

The chain uses TRBV11-3 and TRBJ2-1, with 11 bases fitting TRBD2. The CDR3 has 15 amino acids. Germline-derived CDR1 and CDR2 are SGHNT and YENEEA. Unmatched junction bases numbered 2, after V lost 1 base and J lost 6 bases. The CDR3 DNA reads as TGTGCCAGCAGCTTAGCACTAGCGGGAGTCAATGAGCAGTTCTTC. This encodes CASSLALAGVNEQFF. The entire variable domain, with the rest obtained from reference TRBV11-3 and TRBJ2-1, is as follows: EAGVVQSPRYKIIEKKQPVAFWCNPISGHNTLYWYLQNLGQGPELLIRYENEEAVDDSQLPKDRFSAERLKGVDSTLKIQPAELGDSAVYLCASSLALAGVNEQFFGPGTRLTVL.

The chain carries TRBV2 and TRBJ1-1; D gene ambiguous. V lost 7 bases and J lost 0, with 9 bases in between. The CDR3 runs 13 residues. Germline CDR1 SNHLY, CDR2 FYNNEI. The CDR3 is CASIVVVNTEAFF. CDR3 sequence (DNA): TGTGCCAGCATTGTCGTAGTGAACACTGAAGCTTTCTTT.

This chain joins TRBV28 and TRBJ2-3; 7 nucleotides align to TRBD1. The CDR3 consists of 14 residues. The germline gives CDR1 MDHEN, CDR2 SYDVKM. Unmatched junction bases numbered 3, after V lost 6 bases and J lost 0 bases. The CDR3 DNA is TGTGCCAGCAGACAGGGGTTCAGCACAGATACGCAGTATTTT. Its translation: CASRQGFSTDTQYF. Full variable domain (outside the CDR3, taken from reference TRBV28 and TRBJ2-3): DVKVTQSSRYLVKRTGEKVFLECVQDMDHENMFWYRQDPGLGLRLIYFSYDVKMKEKGDIPEGYSVSREKKERFSLILESASTNQTSMYLCASRQGFSTDTQYFGPGTRLTVL.

J is TRBJ2-5 and V is TRBV7-3; 7 nucleotides line up with TRBD2. Germline V gene lookup returns CDR1 SGHTA and CDR2 FQGTGA. V was pared by 1 base and J by 4 bases, with 3 bases of the junction left unmatched. This CDR3 is 14 amino acids long. This CDR3 reads CASSLSGSGETQYF. The CDR3 DNA follows: TGTGCCAGCAGCTTAAGCGGGAGTGGAGAGACCCAGTACTTC. Supplemented by reference TRBV7-3 and TRBJ2-5, the full variable domain reads GAGVSQTPSNKVTEKGKYVELRCDPISGHTALYWYRQSLGQGPEFLIYFQGTGAADDSGLPNDRFFAVRPEGSVSTLKIQRTERGDSAVYLCASSLSGSGETQYFGPGTRLLVL.

The V call is TRBV28, the J call TRBJ2-1; 10 bases map to TRBD2. The CDR3 runs to 16 residues. Germline trimming cut 6 bases from V and 5 bases from J; bases unmatched to any gene: 10. Germline loops: CDR1 MDHEN, CDR2 SYDVKM. CDR3 bases: TGTGCCAGCAGGGGGCCAACTAGCGGGATTAACAATGAGCAGTTCTTC. Translation gives CASRGPTSGINNEQFF.

Of note for this clone: One end of the junction varies from germline; a read error may be responsible. For the CDR3, the DNA is TGTGCAAGCAGCACAAACCAGGGCTACGAGCAGTACTTC. The encoded protein is CASSTNQGYEQYF. This chain uses TRBV9 with TRBJ2-7; D might be TRBD1 (5 bases). The CDR3 has 13 amino acids. CDR1 and CDR2 (germline): SGDLS, YYNGEE.

The V and J genes are TRBV3-1 (or the pseudogene TRBV3-2) and TRBJ2-1, with a possible D match to TRBD2 (7 bases). The ends were cut back, 8 bases at V and 4 bases at J, with 18 bases in the middle. The germline V gene encodes CDR1 LGHDT and CDR2 YNNKEL (reference sequence). The CDR3 is 15 amino acids. CDR3 amino acids: CASGKGEGSYNEQFF. DNA of the CDR3: TGTGCCAGCGGCAAGGGGGAGGGGTCTTACAATGAGCAGTTCTTC.

V is TRBV2 and J is TRBJ1-3; 9 positions match TRBD1. CDR3 size: 16 residues. From germline, CDR1 is SNHLY and CDR2 FYNNEI. The V and J ends lost 1 base and 3 bases, in that order; junction bases with no gene match: 4. The CDR3 region has the DNA TGTGCCAGCAGTGAAGGACAGGGGGGAGATGGAAACACCATATATTTT. Translation: CASSEGQGGDGNTIYF.

CDR3 residues: CSALIERQFF. In DNA, the CDR3 is TGCAGTGCCTTGATAGAGCGGCAGTTCTTC. The chain links TRBV20-1 to TRBJ2-1; unclear D gene. This CDR3 spans 10 amino acids. Germline CDR1 is DFQATT and CDR2 is SNEGSKA (reference sequence). The V and J ends lost 6 bases and 12 bases respectively, with 12 bases between them.

The V gene is TRBV23-1, the J gene TRBJ2-7, with D perhaps matching TRBD2 (9 bases). TRBV23-1 is an open reading frame whose function is uncertain. This CDR3 region has 23 residues. Trimming shortened V by 4 bases and J by 3 bases, and 40 bases separated the two germline ends. The CDR3 region has the DNA TGCGCCAGCAGTCGTGTTGTCCCGACAGGGGACTTTTTTCCGTCTAGCGGGAACTACGAGCAGTACTTC. Encoded protein: CASSRVVPTGDFFPSSGNYEQYF.

This chain joins TRBV11-2 and TRBJ2-7; D perhaps matches TRBD1 (6 bases). This CDR3 comprises 12 residues. Germline V gene lookup returns CDR1 SGHAT and CDR2 FQNNGV. V lost 5 bases, J lost 5 bases, and 10 bases lay in between. This CDR3 is CASSRRGNEQYF. The CDR3 nucleotides are TGTGCCAGCAGCCGCAGGGGTAACGAGCAGTACTTC.